The present entry profiles one T cell receptor (beta chain) with its context. Its antigen is unidentified. This specimen comes from a study of shared clonotypes between healthy human individuals. Study context: In total, the donors were two women and a few men aged 18 to 49. For every donor, three CD4 naive, three CD4 memory, two CD8 naive and one CD8 memory plates were used. Findings and limits, study-wide: At large depth, rarefaction still showed sorted-subset sequencing to be incomplete.

CDR1 is MDHEN and CDR2 is SYDVKM in the germline V gene. V was trimmed by 3 bases and J by 8 bases, leaving 19 bases between them. The CDR3 extends over 15 amino acids. Repertoires were generated with immunoSEQ multiplex PCR, while TCRdb's copy carries only in-frame clones and drops some. The data hold more than 2,000,000 clones, with 93% observed a single time. The sequence came from a man between 18 and 29 years old in good health. Some clones in this sample may be carry-over from other donors' samples. This chain joins TRBV28 and TRBJ1-2; no clear D gene. Sample: naive CD4+ T cells from PBMCs. Subset meaning: CD45RA+ positively selected. The CDR3 nucleotides read TGTGCCAGCAGTTTCAAAAGCCGCCGGCCAATAGGCTACACCTTC. Its protein is CASSFKSRRPIGYTF.